These T cell receptor beta chains were read from a single sample in a study of post-analysis software for immune sequencing data. Via MiXCR, TCRdb re-called the PCR reads, giving one row per CDR3 protein. The sample records 550,000 to 700,000 distinct CDR3 sequences, 44% being singletons. The sample was blood. The receptors shown here come from a girl aged 5-17 years with multiple sclerosis. Each CDR3 is given with its conserved first and last residue. A D gene is named only where the DNA matches it firmly. Some rows mark clone size as missing; the rest say once, few, many or name a class of expanded clone.

j_gene: TRBJ2-5
abundance: .
v_gene: TRBV7-7
d_gene: .
CDR3nt: TGTGCTAGCAGCTTAGGGGCTGCTCAAGAGACCCAGTACTTC
CDR3aa: CASSLGAAQETQYF

j_gene: TRBJ2-1
abundance: .
v_gene: TRBV24-1
d_gene: TRBD2
CDR3nt: TGTGCCACCAGTGAGGCCCCGGGACTAGCGGTACCCTACAATGAGCAGTTCTTC
CDR3aa: CATSEAPGLAVPYNEQFF

j_gene: TRBJ2-7
abundance: few
v_gene: TRBV21-1
d_gene: .
CDR3nt: TGTGCCAGCAGCAAACGCGGTTCCACGGGACAGGGGGCTCCTTTCTACGAGCAGTACTTC
CDR3aa: CASSKRGSTGQGAPFYEQYF

j_gene: TRBJ2-3
abundance: few
v_gene: TRBV10-3
d_gene: TRBD2
CDR3nt: TGTGCCATCAAGGTTAACCGGGAGGCAGATACGCAGTATTTT
CDR3aa: CAIKVNREADTQYF

j_gene: TRBJ2-7
abundance: few
v_gene: TRBV20-1
d_gene: .
CDR3nt: TGCAGTGCTACTGATACCTACGAGCAGTACTTC
CDR3aa: CSATDTYEQYF

j_gene: TRBJ1-6
abundance: .
v_gene: TRBV7-2
d_gene: .
CDR3nt: TGTGCCAGCAGCTTTTCTCCCCATGGTGTAGGCGCCAATTCACCCCTCCACTTT
CDR3aa: CASSFSPHGVGANSPLHF

j_gene: TRBJ1-2
abundance: .
v_gene: TRBV4-1
d_gene: .
CDR3nt: TGCGCCAGCAGCCAAGAACCCACGCCGGCGGGGTCCTATGGCTACACCTTC
CDR3aa: CASSQEPTPAGSYGYTF

j_gene: TRBJ2-3
abundance: few
v_gene: TRBV20-1
d_gene: .
CDR3nt: TGCAGTGCTCCCCGGGGTACAGATACGCAGTATTTT
CDR3aa: CSAPRGTDTQYF

j_gene: TRBJ2-7
abundance: .
v_gene: TRBV29-1
d_gene: .
CDR3nt: TGCAGCGCCCGGCCGGACACGATGAGTGAGCAGTACTTC
CDR3aa: CSARPDTMSEQYF

j_gene: TRBJ1-6
abundance: few
v_gene: TRBV27
d_gene: TRBD1
CDR3nt: TGTGCCAGCAGTTTAAGGCCGGACAGGGGCGTAGGACCCCTCCACTTT
CDR3aa: CASSLRPDRGVGPLHF

j_gene: TRBJ2-7
abundance: many
v_gene: TRBV5-5
d_gene: .
CDR3nt: TGTGCCAGCAGCCTATCCACAGGGTCCTACGAGCAGTACTTC
CDR3aa: CASSLSTGSYEQYF

j_gene: TRBJ2-7
abundance: .
v_gene: TRBV20-1
d_gene: TRBD1
CDR3nt: TGCAGTGCTAGGGGGACAGGGTCCTACGAGCAGTACTTC
CDR3aa: CSARGTGSYEQYF

j_gene: TRBJ2-4
abundance: .
v_gene: TRBV4-1
d_gene: TRBD2
CDR3nt: TGCGCCAGCAGCCTCCCGGGACTAGCGGTCAGAGGGGCCAAAAACATTCAGTACTTC
CDR3aa: CASSLPGLAVRGAKNIQYF

j_gene: TRBJ2-1
abundance: .
v_gene: TRBV20-1
d_gene: .
CDR3nt: TGCAGTGCTAGCGGGGGAATATACGATGAGCAGTTCTTC
CDR3aa: CSASGGIYDEQFF